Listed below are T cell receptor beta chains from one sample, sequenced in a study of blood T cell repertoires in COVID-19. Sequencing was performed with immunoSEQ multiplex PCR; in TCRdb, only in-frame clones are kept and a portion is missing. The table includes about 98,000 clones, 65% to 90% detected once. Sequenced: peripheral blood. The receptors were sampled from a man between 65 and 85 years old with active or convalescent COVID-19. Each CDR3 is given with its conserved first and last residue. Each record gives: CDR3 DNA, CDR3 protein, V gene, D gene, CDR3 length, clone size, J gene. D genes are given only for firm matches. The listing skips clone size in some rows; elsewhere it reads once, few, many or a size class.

CDR3nt: TGTGCCAGCAGCTTAGGCGGGGTAGCGGGGGGTTACGAGCAGTACTTC
CDR3aa: CASSLGGVAGGYEQYF
v_gene: TRBV7-9
d_gene: TRBD2
len: 16
abundance: NA
j_gene: TRBJ2-7

CDR3nt: TGCAGCGTTGAAGGAGGGACTAGCGGGGGGGCCATGTCAGATACGCAGTATTTT
CDR3aa: CSVEGGTSGGAMSDTQYF
v_gene: TRBV29-1
d_gene: TRBD2
len: 18
abundance: NA
j_gene: TRBJ2-3

CDR3nt: TGTGCCAGCAGTTCACGACAGGGGATAGCCAAAAACATTCAGTACTTC
CDR3aa: CASSSRQGIAKNIQYF
v_gene: TRBV6-5
d_gene: TRBD1
len: 16
abundance: NA
j_gene: TRBJ2-4

CDR3nt: TGTGCCAGCAGGCGACGGGACAGTGGGGGCTACACCTTC
CDR3aa: CASRRRDSGGYTF
v_gene: TRBV2
d_gene: TRBD1
len: 13
abundance: NA
j_gene: TRBJ1-2

CDR3nt: TGTGCCAGCAGCGTTGACTGGAACACTGAAGCTTTCTTT
CDR3aa: CASSVDWNTEAFF
v_gene: TRBV9
d_gene: NA
len: 13
abundance: NA
j_gene: TRBJ1-1

CDR3nt: TGCAGCGTTAAGGGGTCCGAGCAGTACTTC
CDR3aa: CSVKGSEQYF
v_gene: TRBV29-1
d_gene: NA
len: 10
abundance: NA
j_gene: TRBJ2-7

CDR3nt: TGTGCCAGCAGCTTTCGACAGGGAGTTGGAGAGACCCAGTACTTC
CDR3aa: CASSFRQGVGETQYF
v_gene: TRBV5-6
d_gene: TRBD1
len: 15
abundance: NA
j_gene: TRBJ2-5

CDR3nt: TGTGCCAGCAGCTCCCAGGGGACAAATCAGCCCCAGCATTTT
CDR3aa: CASSSQGTNQPQHF
v_gene: TRBV7-9
d_gene: NA
len: 14
abundance: NA
j_gene: TRBJ1-5

CDR3nt: TGTGCCCAAAGAATTAGACAGGGACTTGGCTACACCTTC
CDR3aa: CAQRIRQGLGYTF
v_gene: TRBV6-4
d_gene: TRBD1
len: 13
abundance: few
j_gene: TRBJ1-2

CDR3nt: TGTGCCAGCTCACCTTTGTATGACGGACACACAGATACGCAGTATTTT
CDR3aa: CASSPLYDGHTDTQYF
v_gene: TRBV18
d_gene: NA
len: 16
abundance: once
j_gene: TRBJ2-3

CDR3nt: TGTGCCAGCAGCTTAGCTCTCGAAGCTTTCTTT
CDR3aa: CASSLALEAFF
v_gene: TRBV7-9
d_gene: NA
len: 11
abundance: few
j_gene: TRBJ1-1

CDR3nt: TGCAGTGCTAGTATGGGAGTCAATGGCTACACCTTC
CDR3aa: CSASMGVNGYTF
v_gene: TRBV20-1
d_gene: NA
len: 12
abundance: NA
j_gene: TRBJ1-2

CDR3nt: TGTGCCAGCAGCCCGACTAGCGGGGGGCCAGATACGCAGTATTTT
CDR3aa: CASSPTSGGPDTQYF
v_gene: TRBV9
d_gene: TRBD2
len: 15
abundance: NA
j_gene: TRBJ2-3

CDR3nt: TGTGCCAGCAGTTTCCTAGGGGGAGAGACCCAGTACTTC
CDR3aa: CASSFLGGETQYF
v_gene: TRBV12-3/TRBV12-4
d_gene: NA
len: 13
abundance: NA
j_gene: TRBJ2-5

CDR3nt: TGTGCCAGCACCCTGCGGAGGGGACCCACAGATACGCAGTATTTT
CDR3aa: CASTLRRGPTDTQYF
v_gene: TRBV6-5
d_gene: NA
len: 15
abundance: NA
j_gene: TRBJ2-3

CDR3nt: TGTGCCAGCAGCAAGACAGGGAAGTCGGAGGAGACCCAGTACTTC
CDR3aa: CASSKTGKSEETQYF
v_gene: TRBV21-1
d_gene: NA
len: 15
abundance: NA
j_gene: TRBJ2-5

CDR3nt: TGTGCCACCAGCTCCGGGACAGGGGTCTACGAGCAGTACTTC
CDR3aa: CATSSGTGVYEQYF
v_gene: TRBV15
d_gene: TRBD1
len: 14
abundance: few
j_gene: TRBJ2-7

CDR3nt: TGTGCCAGCAGCCAGCATAGCGGGACCACAGATACGCAGTATTTT
CDR3aa: CASSQHSGTTDTQYF
v_gene: TRBV5-5
d_gene: TRBD2
len: 15
abundance: NA
j_gene: TRBJ2-3

CDR3nt: TGTGCCAGCAGTTACGAGGCGTCCAGCTCCTACAATGAGCAGTTCTTC
CDR3aa: CASSYEASSSYNEQFF
v_gene: TRBV6-5
d_gene: NA
len: 16
abundance: few
j_gene: TRBJ2-1

CDR3nt: TGTGCCAGCAGTTTCACCCTGACAGGGGGGTACACTGAAGCTTTCTTT
CDR3aa: CASSFTLTGGYTEAFF
v_gene: TRBV6-5
d_gene: TRBD1
len: 16
abundance: NA
j_gene: TRBJ1-1

CDR3nt: TGTGCCAGCAGCCGTGAGCCGACGAACACCGGGGAGCTGTTTTTT
CDR3aa: CASSREPTNTGELFF
v_gene: TRBV4-2
d_gene: NA
len: 15
abundance: NA
j_gene: TRBJ2-2

CDR3nt: TGTGCCAGCAACCAGGGGGTGCCACCCTATGGCTACACCTTC
CDR3aa: CASNQGVPPYGYTF
v_gene: TRBV25-1
d_gene: TRBD1
len: 14
abundance: once
j_gene: TRBJ1-2

CDR3nt: TGTGCCTGGAGTGGGCAGGCCGAAGCTTTCTTT
CDR3aa: CAWSGQAEAFF
v_gene: TRBV30
d_gene: NA
len: 11
abundance: NA
j_gene: TRBJ1-1

CDR3nt: TGTGCCAGCAGTCGCCTCCTGAACAGGGGGTCTAACTATGGCTACACCTTC
CDR3aa: CASSRLLNRGSNYGYTF
v_gene: TRBV6-6
d_gene: TRBD1
len: 17
abundance: NA
j_gene: TRBJ1-2

CDR3nt: TGTGCCATCAGGACAGGGCCCAATCAGCCCCAGCATTTT
CDR3aa: CAIRTGPNQPQHF
v_gene: TRBV10-3
d_gene: TRBD1
len: 13
abundance: NA
j_gene: TRBJ1-5

CDR3nt: TGTGCCATAGGGGGTGGGGTGCGCTATGGCTACACCTTC
CDR3aa: CAIGGGVRYGYTF
v_gene: TRBV12-3/TRBV12-4
d_gene: NA
len: 13
abundance: few
j_gene: TRBJ1-2

CDR3nt: TGTGCCAGCAGCCTGCGGACTAGCGGGGGGACAAGCTCCTACAATGAGCAGTTCTTC
CDR3aa: CASSLRTSGGTSSYNEQFF
v_gene: TRBV7-8
d_gene: TRBD2
len: 19
abundance: NA
j_gene: TRBJ2-1

CDR3nt: TGTGCCAGCAGCCAAACTAGCGGGCCTAACAATGAGCAGTTCTTC
CDR3aa: CASSQTSGPNNEQFF
v_gene: TRBV9
d_gene: TRBD2
len: 15
abundance: few
j_gene: TRBJ2-1

CDR3nt: TGTGCCAGCTCACTTCTTCCAAGGACAGTATATAGCAATCAGCCCCAGCATTTT
CDR3aa: CASSLLPRTVYSNQPQHF
v_gene: TRBV18
d_gene: NA
len: 18
abundance: NA
j_gene: TRBJ1-5

CDR3nt: TGTGCCAGCAGTAAGACCCACAGGGGATGGAAACTGTTTTTT
CDR3aa: CASSKTHRGWKLFF
v_gene: TRBV6-5
d_gene: TRBD1
len: 14
abundance: NA
j_gene: TRBJ1-4

CDR3nt: TGTGCCAGCTCACCACTGGCGGATCCTAACTATGGCTACACCTTC
CDR3aa: CASSPLADPNYGYTF
v_gene: TRBV18
d_gene: NA
len: 15
abundance: NA
j_gene: TRBJ1-2

CDR3nt: TGCGCCAGCAGCTTGGGAACAACAGGGTGGGCTGAAGCTTTCTTT
CDR3aa: CASSLGTTGWAEAFF
v_gene: TRBV5-1
d_gene: NA
len: 15
abundance: NA
j_gene: TRBJ1-1